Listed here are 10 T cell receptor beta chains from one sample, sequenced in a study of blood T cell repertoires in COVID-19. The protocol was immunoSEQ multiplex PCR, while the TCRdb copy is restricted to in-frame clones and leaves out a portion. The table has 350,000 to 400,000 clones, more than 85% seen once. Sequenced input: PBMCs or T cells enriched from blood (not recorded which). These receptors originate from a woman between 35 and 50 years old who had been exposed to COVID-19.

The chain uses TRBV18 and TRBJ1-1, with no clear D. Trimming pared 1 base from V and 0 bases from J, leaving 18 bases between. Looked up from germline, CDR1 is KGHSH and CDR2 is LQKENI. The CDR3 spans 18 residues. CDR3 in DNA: TGTGCCAGCTCACCACTCTTTTTGGCAGACACCATGAACACTGAAGCTTTCTTT. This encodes CASSPLFLADTMNTEAFF. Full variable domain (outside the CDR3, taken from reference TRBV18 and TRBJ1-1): NAGVMQNPRHLVRRRGQEARLRCSPMKGHSHVYWYRQLPEEGLKFMVYLQKENIIDESGMPKERFSAEFPKEGPSILRIQQVVRGDSAAYFCASSPLFLADTMNTEAFFGQGTRLTVV.

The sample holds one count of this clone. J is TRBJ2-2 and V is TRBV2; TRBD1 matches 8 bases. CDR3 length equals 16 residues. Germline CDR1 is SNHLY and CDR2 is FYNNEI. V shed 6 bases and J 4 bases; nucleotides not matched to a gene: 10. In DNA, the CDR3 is TGTGCCAGCAGCGCAGGGGGCCTTCGTAGCACCGGGGAGCTGTTTTTT. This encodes CASSAGGLRSTGELFF.

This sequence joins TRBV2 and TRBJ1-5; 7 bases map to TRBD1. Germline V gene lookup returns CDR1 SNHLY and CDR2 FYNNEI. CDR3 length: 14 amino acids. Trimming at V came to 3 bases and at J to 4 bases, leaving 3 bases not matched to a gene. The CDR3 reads CASSEMGQNQPQHF. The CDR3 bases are TGTGCCAGCAGTGAGATGGGACAGAATCAGCCCCAGCATTTT. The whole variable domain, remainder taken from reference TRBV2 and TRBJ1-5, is EPEVTQTPSHQVTQMGQEVILRCVPISNHLYFYWYRQILGQKVEFLVSFYNNEISEKSEIFDDQFSVERPDGSNFTLKIRSTKLEDSAMYFCASSEMGQNQPQHFGDGTRLSIL.

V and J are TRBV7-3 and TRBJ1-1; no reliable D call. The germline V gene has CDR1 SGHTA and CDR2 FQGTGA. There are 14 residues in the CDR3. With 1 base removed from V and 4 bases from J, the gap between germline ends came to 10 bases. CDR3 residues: CASSLSSGSTEAFF. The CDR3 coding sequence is TGTGCCAGCAGCTTAAGCTCTGGGAGCACTGAAGCTTTCTTT.

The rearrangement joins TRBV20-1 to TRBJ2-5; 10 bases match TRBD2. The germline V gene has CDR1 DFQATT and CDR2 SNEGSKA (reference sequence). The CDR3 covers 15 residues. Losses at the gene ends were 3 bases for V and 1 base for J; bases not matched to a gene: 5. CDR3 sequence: CSASVGLATQETQYF. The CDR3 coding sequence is TGCAGTGCTAGTGTGGGACTAGCGACCCAAGAGACCCAGTACTTC.

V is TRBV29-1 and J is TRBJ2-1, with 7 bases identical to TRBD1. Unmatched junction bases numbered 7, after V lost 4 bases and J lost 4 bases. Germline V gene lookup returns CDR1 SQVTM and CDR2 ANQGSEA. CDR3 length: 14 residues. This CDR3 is CSVGKGTVYNEQFF. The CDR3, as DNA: TGCAGCGTTGGGAAGGGGACAGTTTACAATGAGCAGTTCTTC.

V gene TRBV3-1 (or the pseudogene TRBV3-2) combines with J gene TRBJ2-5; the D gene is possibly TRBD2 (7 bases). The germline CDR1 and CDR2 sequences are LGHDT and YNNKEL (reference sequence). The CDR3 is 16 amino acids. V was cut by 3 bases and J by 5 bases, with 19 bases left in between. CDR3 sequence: CASSHDGRGGPETQYF. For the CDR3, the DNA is TGTGCCAGCAGCCACGATGGGAGGGGGGGCCCGGAGACCCAGTACTTC.

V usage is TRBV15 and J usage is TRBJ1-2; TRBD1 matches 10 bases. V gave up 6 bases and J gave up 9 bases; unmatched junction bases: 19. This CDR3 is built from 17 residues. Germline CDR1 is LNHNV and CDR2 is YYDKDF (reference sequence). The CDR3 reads CATRGRDRGESGESYTF. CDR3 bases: TGTGCCACCAGGGGCCGGGACAGGGGTGAATCAGGAGAAAGCTACACCTTC.

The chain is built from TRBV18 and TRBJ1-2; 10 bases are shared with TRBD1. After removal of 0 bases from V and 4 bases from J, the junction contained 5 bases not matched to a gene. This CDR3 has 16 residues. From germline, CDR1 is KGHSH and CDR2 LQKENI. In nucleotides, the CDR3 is TGTGCCAGCTCACCACCGGGGGACAGGGGATTCTATGGCTACACCTTC. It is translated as CASSPPGDRGFYGYTF.

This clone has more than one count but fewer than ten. In DNA, the CDR3 is TGCGCCAGCCGGGGTCCGGGGACAGGGGAAAATTCACCCCTCCACTTT. It yields the protein CASRGPGTGENSPLHF. The rearrangement joins TRBV5-1 to TRBJ1-6, with 10 bases aligning to TRBD1. CDR3 length equals 16 residues. With V trimmed by 7 bases and J by 7 bases, 11 bases remained unmatched. The germline gives CDR1 SGHRS, CDR2 YFSETQ. The whole variable domain, filled in from reference TRBV5-1 and TRBJ1-6, reads KAGVTQTPRYLIKTRGQQVTLSCSPISGHRSVSWYQQTPGQGLQFLFEYFSETQRNKGNFPGRFSGRQFSNSRSEMNVSTLELGDSALYLCASRGPGTGENSPLHFGNGTRLTVT.